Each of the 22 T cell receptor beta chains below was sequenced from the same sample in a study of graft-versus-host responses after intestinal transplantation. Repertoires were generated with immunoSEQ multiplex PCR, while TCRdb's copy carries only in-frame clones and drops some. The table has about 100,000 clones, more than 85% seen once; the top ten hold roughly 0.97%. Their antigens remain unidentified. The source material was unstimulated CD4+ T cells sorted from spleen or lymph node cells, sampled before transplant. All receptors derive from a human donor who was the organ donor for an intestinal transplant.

The CDR3 loop reads CASSFVRGGGVPDTQYF. CDR3 DNA: TGTGCCAGCAGCTTTGTTCGGGGAGGCGGGGTCCCAGATACGCAGTATTTT. The rearrangement joins TRBV13 to TRBJ2-3; the D gene is possibly TRBD2 (6 bases). The germline V and J ends were trimmed by 3 bases and 4 bases, with 20 bases remaining between them. The CDR3 is 17 residues long. CDR1 and CDR2 from the germline V gene are PRHDT and FYEKMQ (reference sequence).

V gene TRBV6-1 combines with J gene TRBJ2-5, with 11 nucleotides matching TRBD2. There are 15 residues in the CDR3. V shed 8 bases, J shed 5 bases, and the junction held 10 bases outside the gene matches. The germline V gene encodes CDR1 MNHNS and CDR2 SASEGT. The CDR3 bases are TGTGCCAGCCGACGTCGACTAGCGGGGCCGGAGACCCAGTACTTC. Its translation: CASRRRLAGPETQYF.

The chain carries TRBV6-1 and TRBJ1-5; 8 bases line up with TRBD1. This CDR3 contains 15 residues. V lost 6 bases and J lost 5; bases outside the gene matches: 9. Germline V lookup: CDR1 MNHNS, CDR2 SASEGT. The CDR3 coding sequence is TGTGCCAGCAGGCCAGGACAGGGACCGTATCAGCCCCAGCATTTT. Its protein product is CASRPGQGPYQPQHF.

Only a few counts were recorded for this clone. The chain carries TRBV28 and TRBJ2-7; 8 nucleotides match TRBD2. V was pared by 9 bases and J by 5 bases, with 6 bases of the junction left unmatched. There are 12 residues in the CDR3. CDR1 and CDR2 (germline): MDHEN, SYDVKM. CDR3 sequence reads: CASHKRGNEQYF. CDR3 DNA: TGTGCCAGTCATAAGCGGGGGAACGAGCAGTACTTC.

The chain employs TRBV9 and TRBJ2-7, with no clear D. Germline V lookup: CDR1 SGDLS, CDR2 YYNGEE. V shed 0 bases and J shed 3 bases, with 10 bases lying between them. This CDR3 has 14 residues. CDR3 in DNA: TGTGCCAGCAGCGTAGGTCAAACCCTCTACGAGCAGTACTTC. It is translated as CASSVGQTLYEQYF. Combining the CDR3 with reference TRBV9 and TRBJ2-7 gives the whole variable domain DSGVTQTPKHLITATGQRVTLRCSPRSGDLSVYWYQQSLDQGLQFLIQYYNGEERAKGNILERFSAQQFPDLHSELNLSSLELGDSALYFCASSVGQTLYEQYFGPGTRLTVT.

The CDR3 nucleotides read TGTGCCAGCAGACTTAACAGTTACACTGAAGCTTTCTTT. Translated: CASRLNSYTEAFF. The chain is built from TRBV11-2 and TRBJ1-1, with unresolved D. V was trimmed by 6 bases and J by 3 bases, leaving 11 bases between them. Germline assignment: CDR1 SGHAT and CDR2 FQNNGV. The CDR3 consists of 13 residues.

Here the CDR3 DNA reads TGTGCCAGCTGGGGGAGCTCCTACGAGCAGTACTTC. It translates to CASWGSSYEQYF. The chain carries TRBV28 and TRBJ2-7; D is possibly TRBD1 or TRBD2 (5 bases each). Looked up from germline, CDR1 is MDHEN and CDR2 is SYDVKM. This CDR3 has 12 amino acids. V was pared by 8 bases and J by 0 bases, with 8 bases between.

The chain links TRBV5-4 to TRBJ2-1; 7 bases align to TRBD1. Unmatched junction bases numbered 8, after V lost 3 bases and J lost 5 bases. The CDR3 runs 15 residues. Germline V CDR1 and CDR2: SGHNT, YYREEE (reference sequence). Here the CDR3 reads CASSSRDRENNEQFF. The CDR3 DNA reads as TGTGCCAGCAGCTCCCGGGACAGAGAAAACAATGAGCAGTTCTTC.

The CDR3 loop is CASRPRGARDSLETQYF. The CDR3 DNA reads TGTGCCAGCAGACCGAGGGGGGCCCGGGACTCTTTAGAGACCCAGTACTTC. The J gene is TRBJ2-5, the V gene TRBV11-2; either TRBD1 or TRBD2 may fit D (6 bases each). V was clipped by 6 bases and J by 4 bases, with 24 bases between them. This CDR3 is 17 amino acids long. Per germline, CDR1 SGHAT and CDR2 FQNNGV.

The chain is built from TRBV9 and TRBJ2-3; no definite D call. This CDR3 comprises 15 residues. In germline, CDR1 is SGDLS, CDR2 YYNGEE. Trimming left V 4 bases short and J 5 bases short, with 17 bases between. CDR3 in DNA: TGTGCCAGCAGCCCCGGTAGAGGTCATGGAGATACGCAGTATTTT. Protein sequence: CASSPGRGHGDTQYF.

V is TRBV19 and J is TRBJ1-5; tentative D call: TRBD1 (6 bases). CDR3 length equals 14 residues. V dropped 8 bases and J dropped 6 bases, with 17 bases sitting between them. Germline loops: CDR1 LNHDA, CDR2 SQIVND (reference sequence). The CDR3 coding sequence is TGTGCCAGTCGGCAAAGGGGCAGGGGTCAGCCCCAGCATTTT. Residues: CASRQRGRGQPQHF. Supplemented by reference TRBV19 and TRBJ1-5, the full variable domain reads DGGITQSPKYLFRKEGQNVTLSCEQNLNHDAMYWYRQDPGQGLRLIYYSQIVNDFQKGDIAEGYSVSREKKESFPLTVTSAQKNPTAFYLCASRQRGRGQPQHFGDGTRLSIL.

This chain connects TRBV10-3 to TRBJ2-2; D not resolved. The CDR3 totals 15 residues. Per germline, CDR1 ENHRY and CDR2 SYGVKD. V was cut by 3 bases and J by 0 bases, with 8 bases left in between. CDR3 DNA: TGTGCCATCAGTGAATTCATTACGAACACCGGGGAGCTGTTTTTT. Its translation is CAISEFITNTGELFF.

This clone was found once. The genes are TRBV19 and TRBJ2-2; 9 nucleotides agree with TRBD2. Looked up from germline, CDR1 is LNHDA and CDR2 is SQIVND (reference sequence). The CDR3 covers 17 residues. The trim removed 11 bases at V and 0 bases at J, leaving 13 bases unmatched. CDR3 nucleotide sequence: TGTGCCGGGGGTAGTAAGGCTAGCGGGACGAACACCGGGGAGCTGTTTTTT. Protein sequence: CAGGSKASGTNTGELFF.

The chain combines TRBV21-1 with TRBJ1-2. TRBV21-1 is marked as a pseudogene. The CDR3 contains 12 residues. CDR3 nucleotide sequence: TGTGCCAGCAGGGGAGTCAGGGATGGCTACACCTTC. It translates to CASRGVRDGYTF.

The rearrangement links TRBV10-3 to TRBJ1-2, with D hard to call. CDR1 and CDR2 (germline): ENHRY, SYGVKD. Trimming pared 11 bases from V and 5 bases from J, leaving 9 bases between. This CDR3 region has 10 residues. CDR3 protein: CASRGYGYTF. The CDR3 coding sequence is TGTGCCTCCCGGGGATATGGCTACACCTTC.

Here the CDR3 reads CASSFASGGVIAKNIQYF. CDR3 bases: TGTGCCAGCAGCTTCGCTAGCGGGGGGGTGATAGCCAAAAACATTCAGTACTTC. The chain combines TRBV7-8 with TRBJ2-4; 12 positions match TRBD2. The CDR3 length is 18 residues. Trimming removed 3 bases from V and 0 bases from J; junction bases left unmatched: 6. The germline V gene has CDR1 SGHVS and CDR2 FQNEAQ.

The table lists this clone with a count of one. The CDR3 sequence: CASSLGGDYTDTQYF. CDR3 nucleotides: TGCGCCAGCAGCTTGGGAGGGGATTACACAGATACGCAGTATTTT. The chain couples TRBV5-1 to TRBJ2-3; D is possibly TRBD1 or TRBD2 (5 bases each). V lost 0 bases, J lost 2 bases, and 10 bases lay in between. The CDR3 has 15 residues. Germline V gives CDR1 SGHRS, CDR2 YFSETQ.

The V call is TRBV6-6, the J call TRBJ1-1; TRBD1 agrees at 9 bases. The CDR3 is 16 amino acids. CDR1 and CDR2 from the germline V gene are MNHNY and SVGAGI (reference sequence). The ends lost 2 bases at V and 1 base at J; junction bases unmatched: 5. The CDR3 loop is CASSYRKGQGNTEAFF. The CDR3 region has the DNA TGTGCCAGCAGTTACCGGAAGGGACAGGGGAACACTGAAGCTTTCTTT.

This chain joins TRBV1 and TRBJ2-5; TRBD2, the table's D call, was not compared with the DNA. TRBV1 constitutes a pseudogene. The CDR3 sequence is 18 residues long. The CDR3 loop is CTSRGPLFALAGGGTQYF. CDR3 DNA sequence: TGCACCAGCAGAGGGCCCTTATTTGCACTAGCGGGGGGCGGGACCCAGTACTTC.

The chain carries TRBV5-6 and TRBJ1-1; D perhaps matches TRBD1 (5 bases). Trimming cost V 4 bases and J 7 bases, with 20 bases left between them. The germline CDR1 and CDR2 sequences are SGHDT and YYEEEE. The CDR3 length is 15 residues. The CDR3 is CASSPGRTRGFEAFF. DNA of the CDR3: TGTGCCAGCAGCCCCGGGAGGACGAGGGGTTTTGAAGCTTTCTTT.

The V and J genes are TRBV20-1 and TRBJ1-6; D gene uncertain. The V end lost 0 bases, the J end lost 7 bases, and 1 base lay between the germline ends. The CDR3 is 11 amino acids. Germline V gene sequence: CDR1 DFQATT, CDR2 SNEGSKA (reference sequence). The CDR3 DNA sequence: TGCAGTGCTAGAGAAAATTCACCCCTCCACTTT. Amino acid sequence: CSARENSPLHF.

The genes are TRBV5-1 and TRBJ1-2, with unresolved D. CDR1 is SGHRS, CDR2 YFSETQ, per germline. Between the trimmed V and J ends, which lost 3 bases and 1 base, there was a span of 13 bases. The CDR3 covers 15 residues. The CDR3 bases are TGCGCCAGCAGCTCGGACGGGAATTTTAACTATGGCTACACCTTC. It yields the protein CASSSDGNFNYGYTF.